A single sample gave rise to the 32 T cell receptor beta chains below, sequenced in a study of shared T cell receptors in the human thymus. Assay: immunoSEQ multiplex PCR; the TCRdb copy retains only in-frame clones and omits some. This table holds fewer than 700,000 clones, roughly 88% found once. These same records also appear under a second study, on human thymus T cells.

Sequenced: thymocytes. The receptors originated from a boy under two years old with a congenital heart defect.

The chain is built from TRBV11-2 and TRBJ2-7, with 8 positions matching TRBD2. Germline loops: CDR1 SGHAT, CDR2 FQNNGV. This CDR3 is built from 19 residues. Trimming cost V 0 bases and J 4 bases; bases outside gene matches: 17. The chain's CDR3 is CASSLEHQTGGRLSYEQYF. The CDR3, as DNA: TGTGCCAGCAGCTTAGAACATCAAACTGGCGGGAGGTTGAGTTACGAGCAGTACTTC.

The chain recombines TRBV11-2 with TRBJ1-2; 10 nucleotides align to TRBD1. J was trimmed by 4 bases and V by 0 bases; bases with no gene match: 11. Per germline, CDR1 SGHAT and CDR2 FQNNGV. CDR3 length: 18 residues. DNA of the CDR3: TGTGCCAGCAGCTTAGATGGTACCGGGACAGGGGCCCTCTATGGCTACACCTTC. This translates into CASSLDGTGTGALYGYTF.

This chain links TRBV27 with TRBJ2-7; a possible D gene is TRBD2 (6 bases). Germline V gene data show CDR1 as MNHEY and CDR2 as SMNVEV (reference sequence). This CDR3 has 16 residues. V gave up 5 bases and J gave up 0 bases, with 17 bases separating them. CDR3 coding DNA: TGTGCCAGCAGTCCATCGGGGGTAGCGGTCTCCTACGAGCAGTACTTC. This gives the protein CASSPSGVAVSYEQYF.

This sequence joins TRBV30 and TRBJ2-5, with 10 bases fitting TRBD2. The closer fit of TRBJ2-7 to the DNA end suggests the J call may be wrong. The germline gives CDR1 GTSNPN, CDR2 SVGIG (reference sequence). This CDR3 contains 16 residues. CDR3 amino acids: CAWSVLRASGSYEQYF. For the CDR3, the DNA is TGTGCCTGGAGTGTACTGAGGGCTAGCGGGAGCTACGAGCAGTACTTC.

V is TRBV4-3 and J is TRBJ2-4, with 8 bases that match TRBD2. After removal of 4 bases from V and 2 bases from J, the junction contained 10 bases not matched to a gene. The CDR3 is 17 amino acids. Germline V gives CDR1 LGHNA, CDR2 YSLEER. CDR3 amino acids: CASSPHGTSLSKNIQYF. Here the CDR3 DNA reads TGCGCCAGCAGCCCCCACGGGACTAGTCTGTCCAAAAACATTCAGTACTTC.

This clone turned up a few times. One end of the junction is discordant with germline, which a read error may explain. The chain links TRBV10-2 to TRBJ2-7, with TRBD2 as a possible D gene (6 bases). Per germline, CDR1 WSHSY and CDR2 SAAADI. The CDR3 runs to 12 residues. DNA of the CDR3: TGCGCCAGCAGTGAGGGTCGGGACTGTTTCCACTTC. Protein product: CASSEGRDCFHF.

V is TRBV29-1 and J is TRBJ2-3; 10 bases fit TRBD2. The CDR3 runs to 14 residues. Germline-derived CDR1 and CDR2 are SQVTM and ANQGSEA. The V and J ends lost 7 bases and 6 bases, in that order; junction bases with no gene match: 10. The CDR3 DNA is TGCAGCGCTACAGCGGGAGGGCCGTCCGATACGCAGTATTTT. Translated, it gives CSATAGGPSDTQYF.

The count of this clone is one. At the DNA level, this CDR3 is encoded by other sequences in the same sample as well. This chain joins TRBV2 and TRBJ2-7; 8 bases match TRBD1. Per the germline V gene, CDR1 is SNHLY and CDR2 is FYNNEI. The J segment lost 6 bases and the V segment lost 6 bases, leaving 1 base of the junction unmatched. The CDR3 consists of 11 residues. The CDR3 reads CASRTGGEQYF. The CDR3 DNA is TGTGCCAGCAGAACAGGGGGCGAGCAGTACTTC.

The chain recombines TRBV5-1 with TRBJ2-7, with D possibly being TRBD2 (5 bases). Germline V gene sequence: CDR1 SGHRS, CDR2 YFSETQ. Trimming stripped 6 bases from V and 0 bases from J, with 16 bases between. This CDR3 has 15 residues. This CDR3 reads CASKEEDLSSYEQYF. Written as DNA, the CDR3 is TGCGCCAGCAAGGAGGAGGACTTGAGCTCCTACGAGCAGTACTTC.

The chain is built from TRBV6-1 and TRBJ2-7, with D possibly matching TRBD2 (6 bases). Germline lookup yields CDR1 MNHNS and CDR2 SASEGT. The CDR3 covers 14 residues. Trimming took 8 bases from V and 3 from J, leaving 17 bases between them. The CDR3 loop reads CASARDCTFYEQYF. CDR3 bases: TGTGCCAGCGCCCGGGACTGCACTTTCTACGAGCAGTACTTC.

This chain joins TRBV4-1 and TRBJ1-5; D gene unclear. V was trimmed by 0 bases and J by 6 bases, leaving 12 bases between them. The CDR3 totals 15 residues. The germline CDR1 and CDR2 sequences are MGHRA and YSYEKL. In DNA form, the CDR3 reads TGCGCCAGCAGCCAAGATTCCACGGGAGGTCAGCCCCAGCATTTT. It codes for CASSQDSTGGQPQHF.

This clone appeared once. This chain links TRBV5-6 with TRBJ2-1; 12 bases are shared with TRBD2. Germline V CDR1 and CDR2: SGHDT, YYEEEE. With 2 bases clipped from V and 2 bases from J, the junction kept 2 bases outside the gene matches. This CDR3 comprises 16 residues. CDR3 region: CASSFRTSGAYNEQFF. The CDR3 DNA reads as TGTGCCAGCAGCTTTCGGACTAGCGGGGCCTACAATGAGCAGTTCTTC. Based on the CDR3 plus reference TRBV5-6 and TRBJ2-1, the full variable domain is DAGVTQSPTHLIKTRGQQVTLRCSPKSGHDTVSWYQQALGQGPQFIFQYYEEEERQRGNFPDRFSGHQFPNYSSELNVNALLLGDSALYLCASSFRTSGAYNEQFFGPGTRLTVL.

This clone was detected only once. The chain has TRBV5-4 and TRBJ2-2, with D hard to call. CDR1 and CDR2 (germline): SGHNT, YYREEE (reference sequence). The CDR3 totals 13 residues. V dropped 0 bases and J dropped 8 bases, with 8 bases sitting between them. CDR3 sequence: CASSLDSLGELFF. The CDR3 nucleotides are TGTGCCAGCAGCTTGGACAGCCTGGGGGAGCTGTTTTTT.

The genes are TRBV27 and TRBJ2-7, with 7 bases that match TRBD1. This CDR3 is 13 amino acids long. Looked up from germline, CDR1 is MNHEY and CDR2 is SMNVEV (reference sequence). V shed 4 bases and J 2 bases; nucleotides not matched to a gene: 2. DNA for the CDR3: TGTGCCAGCAGTTCAACAGGGGCCTACGAGCAGTACTTC. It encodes CASSSTGAYEQYF.

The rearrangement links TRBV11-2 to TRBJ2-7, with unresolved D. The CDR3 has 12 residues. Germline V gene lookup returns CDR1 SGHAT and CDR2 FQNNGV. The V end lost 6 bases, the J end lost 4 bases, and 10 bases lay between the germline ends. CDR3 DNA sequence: TGTGCCAGCAGGGGCAGGCTGTACGAGCAGTACTTC. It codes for CASRGRLYEQYF.

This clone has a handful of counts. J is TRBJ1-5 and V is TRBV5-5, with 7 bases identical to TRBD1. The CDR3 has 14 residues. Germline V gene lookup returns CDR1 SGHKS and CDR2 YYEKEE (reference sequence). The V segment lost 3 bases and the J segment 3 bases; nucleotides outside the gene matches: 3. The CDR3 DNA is TGTGCCAGCAGCTCGACAGGGTACAATCAGCCCCAGCATTTT. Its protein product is CASSSTGYNQPQHF.

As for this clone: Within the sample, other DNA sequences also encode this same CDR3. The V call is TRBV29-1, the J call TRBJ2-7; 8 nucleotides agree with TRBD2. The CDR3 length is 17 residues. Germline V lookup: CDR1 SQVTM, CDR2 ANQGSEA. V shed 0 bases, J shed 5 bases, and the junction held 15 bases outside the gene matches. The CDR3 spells CSVEDQERSGKKHEQYF. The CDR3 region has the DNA TGCAGCGTTGAAGATCAGGAACGTAGCGGGAAGAAGCACGAGCAGTACTTC.

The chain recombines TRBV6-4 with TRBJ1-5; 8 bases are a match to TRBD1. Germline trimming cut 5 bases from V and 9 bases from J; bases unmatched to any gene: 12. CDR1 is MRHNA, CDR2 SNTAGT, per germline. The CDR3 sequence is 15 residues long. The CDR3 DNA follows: TGTGCCAGCAGTCCACCGGACAGGGCTTGGGTGCCCCAGCATTTT. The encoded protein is CASSPPDRAWVPQHF.

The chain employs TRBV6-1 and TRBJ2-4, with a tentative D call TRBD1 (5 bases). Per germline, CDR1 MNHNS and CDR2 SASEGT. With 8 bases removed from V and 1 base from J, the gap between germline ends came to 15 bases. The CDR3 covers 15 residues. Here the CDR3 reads CASLSGSGAKNIQYF. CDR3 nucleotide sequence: TGTGCCAGCCTTTCAGGGTCCGGGGCCAAAAACATTCAGTACTTC.

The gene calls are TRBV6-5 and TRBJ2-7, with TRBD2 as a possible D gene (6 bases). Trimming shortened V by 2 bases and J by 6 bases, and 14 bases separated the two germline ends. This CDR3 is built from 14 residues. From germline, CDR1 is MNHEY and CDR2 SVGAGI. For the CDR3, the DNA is TGTGCCAGCAGTTACCTCACCGGGACTGGCGAGCAGTACTTC. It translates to CASSYLTGTGEQYF.

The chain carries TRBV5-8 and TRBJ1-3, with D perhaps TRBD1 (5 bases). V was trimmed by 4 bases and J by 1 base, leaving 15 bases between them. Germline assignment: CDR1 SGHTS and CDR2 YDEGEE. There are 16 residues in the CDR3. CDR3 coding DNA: TGTGCCAGCAGCCTACCAGGGCACAGGTCTGGAAACACCATATATTTT. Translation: CASSLPGHRSGNTIYF.

Here the CDR3 reads CASSWGQGTDTQYF. In nucleotides, the CDR3 is TGTGCCAGCAGCTGGGGACAGGGTACAGATACGCAGTATTTT. The gene calls are TRBV27 and TRBJ2-3; 9 bases match TRBD1. This CDR3 is built from 14 residues. From germline, CDR1 is MNHEY and CDR2 SMNVEV (reference sequence). After removal of 6 bases from V and 3 bases from J, the junction contained 4 bases not matched to a gene.

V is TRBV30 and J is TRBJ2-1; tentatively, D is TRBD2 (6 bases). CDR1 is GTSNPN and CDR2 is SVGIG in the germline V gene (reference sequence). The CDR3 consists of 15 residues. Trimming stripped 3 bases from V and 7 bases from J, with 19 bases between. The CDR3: CAWSSTNEGGNEQFF. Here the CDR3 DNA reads TGTGCCTGGAGCTCGACTAACGAGGGAGGAAATGAGCAGTTCTTC.

DNA for the CDR3: TGTGCCACCAGCGGGGGACCGGGAGGGGTGCACACTGAAGCTTTCTTT. This codes for CATSGGPGGVHTEAFF. J is TRBJ1-1 and V is TRBV15; tentatively, D is TRBD1 (5 bases). There are 16 residues in the CDR3. V gave up 5 bases and J gave up 3 bases, with 19 bases separating them. The V gene's germline CDR1 is LNHNV and CDR2 YYDKDF (reference sequence).

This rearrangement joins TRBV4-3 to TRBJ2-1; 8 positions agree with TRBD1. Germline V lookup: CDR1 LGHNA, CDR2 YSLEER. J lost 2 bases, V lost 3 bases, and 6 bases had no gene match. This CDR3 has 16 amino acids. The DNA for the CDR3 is TGCGCCAGCAGCCACCGCCGACAGGGGACCTACAATGAGCAGTTCTTC. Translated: CASSHRRQGTYNEQFF.

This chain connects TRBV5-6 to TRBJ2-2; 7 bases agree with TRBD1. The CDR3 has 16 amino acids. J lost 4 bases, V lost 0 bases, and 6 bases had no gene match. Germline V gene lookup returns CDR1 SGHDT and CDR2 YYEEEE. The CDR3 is CASSLGTGAGTGELFF. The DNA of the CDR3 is TGTGCCAGCAGCTTGGGAACAGGGGCTGGCACCGGGGAGCTGTTTTTT.

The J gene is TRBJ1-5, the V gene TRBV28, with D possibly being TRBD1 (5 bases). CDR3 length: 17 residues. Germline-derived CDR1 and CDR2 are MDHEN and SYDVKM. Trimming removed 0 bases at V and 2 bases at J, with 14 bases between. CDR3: CASSLCSVGGGNQPQHF. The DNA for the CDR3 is TGTGCCAGCAGTTTATGCTCCGTGGGGGGTGGCAATCAGCCCCAGCATTTT.

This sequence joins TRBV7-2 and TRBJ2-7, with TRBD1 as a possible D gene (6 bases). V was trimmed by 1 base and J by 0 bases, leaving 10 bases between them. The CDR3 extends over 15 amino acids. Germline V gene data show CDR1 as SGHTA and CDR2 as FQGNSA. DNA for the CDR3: TGTGCCAGCAGCTTAGGGCAGGGGAACTCCTACGAGCAGTACTTC. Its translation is CASSLGQGNSYEQYF.

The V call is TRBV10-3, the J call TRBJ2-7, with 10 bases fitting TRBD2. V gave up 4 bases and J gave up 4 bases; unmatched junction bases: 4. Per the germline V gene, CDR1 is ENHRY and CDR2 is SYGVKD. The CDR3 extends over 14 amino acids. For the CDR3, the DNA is TGTGCCATCAGTGGGGCTAGCGGGGGATACGAGCAGTACTTC. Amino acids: CAISGASGGYEQYF.

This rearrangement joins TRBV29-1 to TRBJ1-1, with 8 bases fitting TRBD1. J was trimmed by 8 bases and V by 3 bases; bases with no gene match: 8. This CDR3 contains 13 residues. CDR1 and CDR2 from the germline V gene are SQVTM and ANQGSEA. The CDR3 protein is CSVDWQGASEAFF. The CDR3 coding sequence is TGCAGCGTTGATTGGCAGGGGGCGTCCGAAGCTTTCTTT.

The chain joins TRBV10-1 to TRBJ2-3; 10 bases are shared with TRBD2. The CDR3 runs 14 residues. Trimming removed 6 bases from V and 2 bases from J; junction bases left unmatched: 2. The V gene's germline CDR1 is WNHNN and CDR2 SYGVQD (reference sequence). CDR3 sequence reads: CASSGLADTDTQYF. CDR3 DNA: TGCGCCAGCAGCGGACTAGCGGACACAGATACGCAGTATTTT.

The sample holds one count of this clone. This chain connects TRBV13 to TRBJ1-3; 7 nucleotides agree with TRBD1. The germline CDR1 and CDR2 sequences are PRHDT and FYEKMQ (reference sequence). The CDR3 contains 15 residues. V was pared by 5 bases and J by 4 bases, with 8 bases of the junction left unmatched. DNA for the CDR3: TGTGCCAGCAGCCGAACAGGGGTCGTAGGAAACACCATATATTTT. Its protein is CASSRTGVVGNTIYF.